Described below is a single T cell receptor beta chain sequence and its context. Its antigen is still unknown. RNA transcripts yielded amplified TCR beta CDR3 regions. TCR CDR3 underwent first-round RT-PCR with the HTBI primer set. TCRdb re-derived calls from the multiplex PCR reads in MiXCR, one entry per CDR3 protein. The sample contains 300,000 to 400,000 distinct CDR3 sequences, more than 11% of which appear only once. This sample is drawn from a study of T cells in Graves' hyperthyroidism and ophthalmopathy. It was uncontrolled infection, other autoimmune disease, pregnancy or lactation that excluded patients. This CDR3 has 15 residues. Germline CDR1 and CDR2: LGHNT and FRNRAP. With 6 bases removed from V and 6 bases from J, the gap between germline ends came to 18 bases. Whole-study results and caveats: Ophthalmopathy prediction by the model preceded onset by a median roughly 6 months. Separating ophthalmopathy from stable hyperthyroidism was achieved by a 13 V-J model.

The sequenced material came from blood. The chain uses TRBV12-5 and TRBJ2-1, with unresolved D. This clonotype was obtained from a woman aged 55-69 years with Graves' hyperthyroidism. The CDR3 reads CASGPDSGWANEQFF. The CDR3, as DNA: TGTGCTAGTGGCCCCGACTCGGGCTGGGCCAATGAGCAGTTCTTC.